The entry below gives a single TCR beta chain sequence along with its context. Its antigen remains unidentified. The data belong to a study of beta chain features in type 1 diabetes. The isolated RNA, all of it, was reverse transcribed, so expressed TCRB transcripts were what got sequenced. Libraries were prepared by immunoSEQ multiplex PCR; TCRdb keeps only in-frame clonotypes and omits some of them. This sample has 350,000 to 400,000 clones, with roughly an eighth found just once. V lost 4 bases to trimming and J lost 2 bases; unmatched junction nucleotides: 10. The CDR3 runs to 17 residues. CDR1 and CDR2 (germline): MDHEN, SYDVKM. Findings and caveats of the study: Across all four CD4+ subsets, people with type 1 diabetes showed modestly shorter TCRB CDR3s.

The sample comprised naive CD4+ T cells from blood. The V gene is TRBV28, the J gene TRBJ2-7; 11 positions agree with TRBD2. The receptor's source is a woman aged 18-35 years with type 1 diabetes. CDR3 protein: CASSSPQGLAVTYEQYF. In DNA form, the CDR3 reads TGTGCCAGCAGTTCCCCTCAGGGACTAGCGGTTACCTACGAGCAGTACTTC.